This T cell receptor (beta chain) was obtained from a study of T cells in Graves' hyperthyroidism and ophthalmopathy. CDR3 length: 16 residues. The J segment lost 0 bases and the V segment lost 4 bases, leaving 5 bases of the junction unmatched. CDR1 is LNHDA and CDR2 is SQIVND in the germline V gene (reference sequence). Study-level points and caveats: A median 6.5 months before onset, the model predicted ophthalmopathy.

The investigators amplified TCR beta CDR3 regions from RNA transcripts. The HTBI primer set was used in a first-round RT-PCR of the TCR CDR3. TCRdb re-called the multiplex PCR reads through MiXCR, storing one row per CDR3 protein. The sample carries around 420,000 distinct CDR3 sequences, roughly an eighth recorded once. This clonotype was seen a handful of times. Its cognate antigen is unknown. Sequenced input: blood. The source of this sequence is a woman younger than 30 with Graves' hyperthyroidism. V usage is TRBV19 and J usage is TRBJ1-5, with TRBD1 matching over 8 bases. The CDR3 coding sequence is TGTGCCAGTAGTAGGACAGGGATTGATAGCAATCAGCCCCAGCATTTT. Its protein product is CASSRTGIDSNQPQHF. Full variable domain (outside the CDR3, taken from reference TRBV19 and TRBJ1-5): DGGITQSPKYLFRKEGQNVTLSCEQNLNHDAMYWYRQDPGQGLRLIYYSQIVNDFQKGDIAEGYSVSREKKESFPLTVTSAQKNPTAFYLCASSRTGIDSNQPQHFGDGTRLSIL.